These 5 T cell receptor beta chains were sequenced from one sample in a study of T cells after yellow fever vaccination. TCRdb re-called the 5' RACE reads with MiXCR, one entry per CDR3 protein. The table shows hundreds of thousands of distinct CDR3 sequences, with about 12% occurring only once. The source was PBMCs, collected on the day of the yellow fever booster vaccination. The receptors were gathered from a man in his thirties or forties who received the YFV17D yellow fever vaccine.

This clonotype was picked up a small number of times. CDR3 nucleotide sequence: TGTGCCAGTATGGGCGGGACAGGGGGCCTTGGGGAGCTGTTTTTT. Encoded protein: CASMGGTGGLGELFF. V gene TRBV19 combines with J gene TRBJ2-2; TRBD1 matches at 12 bases. Germline V gene data show CDR1 as LNHDA and CDR2 as SQIVND (reference sequence). This CDR3 has 15 amino acids. V lost 7 bases and J lost 8; bases outside the gene matches: 8.

The rearrangement links TRBV24-1 to TRBJ2-1; 9 bases agree with TRBD1. The CDR3 is made up of 13 amino acids. Trimming cost V 10 bases and J 3 bases; bases outside gene matches: 3. The germline V gene has CDR1 KGHDR and CDR2 SFDVKD. CDR3 in amino acids: CATRTGDYNEQFF. The CDR3 DNA is TGTGCCACGCGGACAGGGGACTACAATGAGCAGTTCTTC.

The chain uses TRBV5-1 and TRBJ2-2; D is unresolved. Germline V gene sequence: CDR1 SGHRS, CDR2 YFSETQ. This CDR3 spans 14 amino acids. Trimming took off 1 base at V and 4 bases at J, with 8 bases between the two ends. CDR3 region: CASSLKASTGELFF. The CDR3 DNA reads as TGCGCCAGCAGCTTGAAGGCTAGCACCGGGGAGCTGTTTTTT.

V usage is TRBV7-2 and J usage is TRBJ2-1; D remains unclear. The germline V gene has CDR1 SGHTA and CDR2 FQGNSA. Trimming stripped 3 bases from V and 4 bases from J, with 10 bases between. This CDR3 contains 14 residues. In DNA, the CDR3 is TGTGCCAGCAGCTTGAAACAGAAATACAATGAGCAGTTCTTC. As protein: CASSLKQKYNEQFF.

The chain links TRBV20-1 to TRBJ1-2; D not resolved. Germline CDR1 and CDR2: DFQATT and SNEGSKA (reference sequence). Trimming removed 3 bases from V and 2 bases from J, with 10 bases in between. This CDR3 has 13 residues. The CDR3 DNA follows: TGCAGTGCTAGCATCGCAGGAAACTATGGCTACACCTTC. Its protein product is CSASIAGNYGYTF.